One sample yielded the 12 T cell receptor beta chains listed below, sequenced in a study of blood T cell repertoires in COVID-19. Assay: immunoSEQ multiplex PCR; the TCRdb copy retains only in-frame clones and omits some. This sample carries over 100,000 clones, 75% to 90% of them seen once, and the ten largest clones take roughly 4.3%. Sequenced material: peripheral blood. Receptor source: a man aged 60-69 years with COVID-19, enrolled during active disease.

The CDR3 protein is CASSHTTGAPQETQYF. DNA of the CDR3: TGCGCCAGCAGCCATACGACAGGGGCCCCCCAAGAGACCCAGTACTTC. The chain recombines TRBV4-3 with TRBJ2-5, with TRBD1 matching 8 bases. The length of the CDR3 is 16 residues. V was clipped by 3 bases and J by 1 base; unmatched bases: 7. CDR1 and CDR2 from the germline V gene are LGHNA and YSLEER.

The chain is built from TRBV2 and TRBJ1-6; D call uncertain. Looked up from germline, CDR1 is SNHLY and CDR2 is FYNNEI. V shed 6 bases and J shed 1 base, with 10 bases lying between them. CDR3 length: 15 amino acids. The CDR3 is CASRVDLSYNSPLHF. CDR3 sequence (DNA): TGTGCCAGCAGGGTAGATTTATCCTATAATTCACCCCTCCACTTT. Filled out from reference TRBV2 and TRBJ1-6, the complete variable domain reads EPEVTQTPSHQVTQMGQEVILRCVPISNHLYFYWYRQILGQKVEFLVSFYNNEISEKSEIFDDQFSVERPDGSNFTLKIRSTKLEDSAMYFCASRVDLSYNSPLHFGNGTRLTVT.

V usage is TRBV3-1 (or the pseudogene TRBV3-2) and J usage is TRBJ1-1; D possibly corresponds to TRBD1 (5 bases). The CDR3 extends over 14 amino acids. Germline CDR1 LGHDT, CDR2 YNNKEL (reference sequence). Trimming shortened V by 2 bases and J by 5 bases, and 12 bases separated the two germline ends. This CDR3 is CASSQQGLSTEAFF. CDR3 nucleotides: TGTGCCAGCAGCCAACAGGGCCTCTCAACTGAAGCTTTCTTT.

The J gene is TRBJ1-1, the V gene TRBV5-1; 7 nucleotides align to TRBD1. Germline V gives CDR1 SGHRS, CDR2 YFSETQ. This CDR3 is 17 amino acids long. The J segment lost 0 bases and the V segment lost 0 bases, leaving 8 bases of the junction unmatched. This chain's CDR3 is CASSLDRPGGMNTEAFF. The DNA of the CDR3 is TGCGCCAGCAGCTTGGATCGGCCAGGGGGGATGAACACTGAAGCTTTCTTT. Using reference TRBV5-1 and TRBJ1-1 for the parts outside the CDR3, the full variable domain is KAGVTQTPRYLIKTRGQQVTLSCSPISGHRSVSWYQQTPGQGLQFLFEYFSETQRNKGNFPGRFSGRQFSNSRSEMNVSTLELGDSALYLCASSLDRPGGMNTEAFFGQGTRLTVV.

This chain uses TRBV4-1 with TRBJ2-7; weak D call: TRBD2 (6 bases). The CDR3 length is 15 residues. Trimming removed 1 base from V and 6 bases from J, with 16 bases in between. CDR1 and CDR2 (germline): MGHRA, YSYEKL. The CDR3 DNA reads TGCGCCAGCAGCCAAGTGGTGACGGGAGCCCGCGAGCAGTACTTC. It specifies CASSQVVTGAREQYF.

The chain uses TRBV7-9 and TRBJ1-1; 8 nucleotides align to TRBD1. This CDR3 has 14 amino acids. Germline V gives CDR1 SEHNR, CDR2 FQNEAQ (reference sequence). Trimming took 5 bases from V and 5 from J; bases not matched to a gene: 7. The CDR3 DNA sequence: TGTGCCAGCAGCCCTAGGACAGGGATGACTGAAGCTTTCTTT. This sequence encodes CASSPRTGMTEAFF.

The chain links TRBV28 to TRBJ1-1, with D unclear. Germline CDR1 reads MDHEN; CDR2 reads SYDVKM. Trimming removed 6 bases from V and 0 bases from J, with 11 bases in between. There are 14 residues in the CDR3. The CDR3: CASSPEGLNTEAFF. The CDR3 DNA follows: TGTGCCAGCAGCCCCGAGGGCCTGAACACTGAAGCTTTCTTT. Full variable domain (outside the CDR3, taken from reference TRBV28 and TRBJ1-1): DVKVTQSSRYLVKRTGEKVFLECVQDMDHENMFWYRQDPGLGLRLIYFSYDVKMKEKGDIPEGYSVSREKKERFSLILESASTNQTSMYLCASSPEGLNTEAFFGQGTRLTVV.

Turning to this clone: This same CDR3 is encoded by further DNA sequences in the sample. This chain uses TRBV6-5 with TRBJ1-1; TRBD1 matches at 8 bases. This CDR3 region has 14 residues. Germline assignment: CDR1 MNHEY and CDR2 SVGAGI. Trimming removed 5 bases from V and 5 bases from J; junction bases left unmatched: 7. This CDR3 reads CASSPRTGWTEAFF. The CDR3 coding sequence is TGTGCCAGCAGTCCGAGGACAGGGTGGACTGAAGCTTTCTTT.

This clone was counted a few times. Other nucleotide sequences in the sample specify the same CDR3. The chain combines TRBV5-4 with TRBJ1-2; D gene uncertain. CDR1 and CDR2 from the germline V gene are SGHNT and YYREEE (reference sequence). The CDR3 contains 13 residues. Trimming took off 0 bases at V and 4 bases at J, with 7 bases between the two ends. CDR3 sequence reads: CASSLGGSYGYTF. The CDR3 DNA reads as TGTGCCAGCAGCTTGGGAGGGAGCTATGGCTACACCTTC.

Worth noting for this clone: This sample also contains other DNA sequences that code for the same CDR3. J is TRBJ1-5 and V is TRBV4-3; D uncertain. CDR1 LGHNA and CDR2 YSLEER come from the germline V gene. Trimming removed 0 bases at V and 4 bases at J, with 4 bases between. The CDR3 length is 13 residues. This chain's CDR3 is CASSQDSNQPQHF. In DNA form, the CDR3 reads TGCGCCAGCAGCCAAGATTCGAATCAGCCCCAGCATTTT.

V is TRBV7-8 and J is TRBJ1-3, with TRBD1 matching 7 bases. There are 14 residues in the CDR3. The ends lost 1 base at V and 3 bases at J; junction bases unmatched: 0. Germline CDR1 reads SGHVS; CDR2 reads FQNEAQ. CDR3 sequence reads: CASSLDRGGNTIYF. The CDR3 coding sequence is TGTGCCAGCAGCTTAGACAGGGGTGGAAACACCATATATTTT.

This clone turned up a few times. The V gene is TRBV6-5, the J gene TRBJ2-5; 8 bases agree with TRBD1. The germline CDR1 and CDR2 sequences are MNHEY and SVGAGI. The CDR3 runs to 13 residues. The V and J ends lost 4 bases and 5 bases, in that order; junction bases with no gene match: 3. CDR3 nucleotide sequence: TGTGCCAGCAGTTGGACAGGGAGGGAGACCCAGTACTTC. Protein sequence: CASSWTGRETQYF.